Listed here are 10 T cell receptor beta chains from one sample, sequenced in a study of tumor-infiltrating lymphocytes in primary liver carcinoma. Between about 17 and 34 mg of unsorted bulk tissue served as the source from which RNA and DNA were co-extracted. Total RNA (approximately 450 ng) served as template for TCR beta cDNA synthesis primed by a constant-region primer. Construction of TCR beta libraries relied on three successive nested multiplex PCR rounds employing slightly modified ARM-PCR. A C-beta reverse primer and TRBV1-TRBV30 forward primers served in each of the first two PCR rounds, at about 9 cycles apiece. TCRdb used MiXCR to reprocess the multiplex PCR reads, holding one entry per CDR3 protein. The sample shows about 100,000 distinct CDR3 sequences, around two thirds of them seen only once. Sequenced: liver tumor tissue from sampling region 2. Subset denoted: tumor region T2, inferior pole. The receptor source for this set is a woman aged 55-75 years with primary liver carcinoma and hepatitis B virus infection.

CDR3 sequence: CASSEEGFGGALHF. The CDR3 DNA is TGTGCCAGCAGTGAAGAGGGGTTCGGAGGGGCCCTCCACTTT. The chain combines TRBV6-1 with TRBJ1-6, with D perhaps matching TRBD1 (5 bases). The CDR3 extends over 14 amino acids. CDR1 and CDR2 from the germline V gene are MNHNS and SASEGT. The ends were cut back, 1 base at V and 14 bases at J, with 15 bases in the middle.

This clonotype is classed as medium-sized. The V and J genes are TRBV11-2 and TRBJ1-1; D might be TRBD1 (6 bases). Trimming pared 5 bases from V and 1 base from J, leaving 14 bases between. This CDR3 is built from 15 residues. Germline values: CDR1 SGHAT, CDR2 FQNNGV. The CDR3 coding sequence is TGTGCCAGCAGCCGAATCAGGGGCGGGAACACTGAAGCTTTCTTT. Its translation is CASSRIRGGNTEAFF.

The chain has TRBV28 and TRBJ2-7, with 8 bases identical to TRBD1. V lost 6 bases, J lost 5 bases, and 12 bases stayed unmatched. This CDR3 comprises 15 residues. The germline V gene has CDR1 MDHEN and CDR2 SYDVKM. The CDR3 is CASSLQGQGMDEQYF. The CDR3, as DNA: TGTGCCAGCAGCTTGCAAGGACAGGGTATGGACGAGCAGTACTTC.

In regard to this clonotype: Possible read error: a much larger clone is one base away. CDR3: CAWSSRRNQPQYF. The CDR3, as DNA: TGTGCCTGGAGTAGTAGAAGGAATCAGCCCCAGTATTTT. The chain combines TRBV30 with TRBJ1-5, with D unresolved. The J call is in doubt because the DNA end fits TRBJ2-3 better. This CDR3 has 13 amino acids. CDR1 and CDR2 (germline): GTSNPN, SVGIG (reference sequence).

Remarks on this clonotype: At one end the junction does not follow the germline gene, possibly because of a read error. This chain connects TRBV4-1 to TRBJ2-2; no reliable D call. In germline, CDR1 is MGHRA, CDR2 YSYEKL. The CDR3 runs to 14 residues. The CDR3 DNA sequence: TGCGCCTGCAGCCAAGATCCCTTCACAGGGGAGCTGTTTTTT. Translated: CACSQDPFTGELFF.

This clonotype showed up just a few times. The V call is TRBV24-1, the J call TRBJ2-3; 8 positions agree with TRBD1. Germline assignment: CDR1 KGHDR and CDR2 SFDVKD. The CDR3 runs 17 residues. The J segment lost 0 bases and the V segment lost 1 base, leaving 5 bases of the junction unmatched. CDR3 sequence: CATSDFHRGDSTDTQYF. DNA for the CDR3: TGTGCCACCAGTGATTTCCACAGGGGGGATAGCACAGATACGCAGTATTTT.

The rearrangement uses TRBV14 and TRBJ2-5; D uncertain. V was trimmed by 5 bases and J by 5 bases, leaving 12 bases between them. CDR3 length: 13 residues. From germline, CDR1 is SGHDN and CDR2 FVKESK. This CDR3 is CASSNGIWETQYF. CDR3 sequence (DNA): TGTGCCAGCAGCAATGGTATCTGGGAGACCCAGTACTTC.

The chain is built from TRBV5-1 and TRBJ2-2; D call uncertain. The CDR3 extends over 14 amino acids. V was pared by 4 bases and J by 7 bases, with 14 bases between. Germline values: CDR1 SGHRS, CDR2 YFSETQ. CDR3 sequence (DNA): TGCGCCAGCAGCACAGAGTCTGGTATCGGGGAGCTGTTTTTT. This translates into CASSTESGIGELFF.

With respect to this clonotype: The conserved phenylalanine or tryptophan is not found at the CDR3 terminus, so this likely reflects a read error. This chain links TRBV11-3 with TRBJ2-7; 12 nucleotides match TRBD1. CDR3 size: 15 residues. Germline V gene lookup returns CDR1 SGHNT and CDR2 YENEEA. The CDR3 DNA reads TGTGTCAGCAGCTTAGGGACAGGGGGCTCCCTCAAGCAGTACTAC. It codes for CVSSLGTGGSLKQYY.

In its sample, this clonotype was seen a few times. A much larger clone differs from this one at a single base, so this may be a read error. The CDR3: CTSSLDRDGYTF. Written as DNA, the CDR3 is TGTACCAGCAGCCTTGACAGGGATGGCTACACCTTC. The chain couples TRBV7-9 to TRBJ1-2, with 7 bases matching TRBD1. This CDR3 is 12 amino acids long. Germline assignment: CDR1 SEHNR and CDR2 FQNEAQ (reference sequence).